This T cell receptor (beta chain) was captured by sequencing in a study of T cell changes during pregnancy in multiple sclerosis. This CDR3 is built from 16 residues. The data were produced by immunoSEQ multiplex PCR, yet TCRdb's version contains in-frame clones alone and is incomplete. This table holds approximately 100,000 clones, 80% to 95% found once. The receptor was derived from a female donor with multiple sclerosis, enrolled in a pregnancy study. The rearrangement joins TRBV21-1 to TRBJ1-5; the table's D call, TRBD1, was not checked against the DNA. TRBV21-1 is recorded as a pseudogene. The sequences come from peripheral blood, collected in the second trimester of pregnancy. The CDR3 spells CASSPGWRQGHQPQHF. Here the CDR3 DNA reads TGTGCCAGCAGCCCCGGTTGGCGACAGGGACATCAGCCCCAGCATTTT.